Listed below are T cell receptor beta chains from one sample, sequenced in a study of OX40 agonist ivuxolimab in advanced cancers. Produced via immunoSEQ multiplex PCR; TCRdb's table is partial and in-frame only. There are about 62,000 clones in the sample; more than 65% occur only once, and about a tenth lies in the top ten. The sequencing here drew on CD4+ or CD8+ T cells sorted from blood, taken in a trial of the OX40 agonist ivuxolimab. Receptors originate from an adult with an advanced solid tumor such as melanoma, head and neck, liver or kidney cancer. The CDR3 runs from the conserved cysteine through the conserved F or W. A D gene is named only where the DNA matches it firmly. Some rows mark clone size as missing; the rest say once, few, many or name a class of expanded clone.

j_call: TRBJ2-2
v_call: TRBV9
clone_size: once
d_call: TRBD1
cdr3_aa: CASSYPRQGGTGELFF
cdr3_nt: TGTGCCAGCAGCTACCCCCGACAGGGGGGGACCGGGGAGCTGTTTTTT

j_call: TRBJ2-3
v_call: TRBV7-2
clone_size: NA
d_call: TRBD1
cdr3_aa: CASSLEDRGTDTQYF
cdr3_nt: TGTGCCAGCAGCTTAGAGGACAGGGGTACAGATACGCAGTATTTT

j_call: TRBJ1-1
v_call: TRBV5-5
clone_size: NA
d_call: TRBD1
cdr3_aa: CASSLQGVTEAFF
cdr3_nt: TGTGCCAGCAGCTTGCAGGGGGTGACTGAAGCTTTCTTT

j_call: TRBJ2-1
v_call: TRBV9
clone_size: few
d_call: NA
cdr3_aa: CASSLTTIFNEQFF
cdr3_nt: TGTGCCAGCAGCCTTACGACCATATTCAATGAGCAGTTCTTC

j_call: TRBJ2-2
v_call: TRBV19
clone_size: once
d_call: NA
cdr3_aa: CASSIAIYGAGELFF
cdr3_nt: TGTGCCAGTAGTATAGCGATCTACGGGGCCGGGGAGCTGTTTTTT

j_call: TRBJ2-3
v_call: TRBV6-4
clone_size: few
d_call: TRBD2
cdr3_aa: CASSGTSGADTQYF
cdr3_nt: TGTGCCAGCAGTGGGACTAGCGGGGCAGATACGCAGTATTTT

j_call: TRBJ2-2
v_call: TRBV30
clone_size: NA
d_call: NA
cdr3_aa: CAWSKVGNGELFF
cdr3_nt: TGTGCCTGGAGTAAAGTTGGTAACGGGGAGCTGTTTTTT

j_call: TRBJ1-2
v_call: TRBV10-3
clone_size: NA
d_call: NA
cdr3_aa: CAISESRGMGDGYTF
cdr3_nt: TGTGCCATCAGTGAGTCGCGGGGAATGGGCGATGGCTACACCTTC

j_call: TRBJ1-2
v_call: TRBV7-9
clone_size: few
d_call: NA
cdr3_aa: CASSPFDVYYGYTF
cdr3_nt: TGTGCCAGCAGCCCGTTCGACGTGTACTATGGCTACACCTTC

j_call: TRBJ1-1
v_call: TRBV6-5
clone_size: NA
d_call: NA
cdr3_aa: CASSYFGSPEAFF
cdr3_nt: TGTGCCAGCAGTTACTTCGGTAGTCCTGAAGCTTTCTTT

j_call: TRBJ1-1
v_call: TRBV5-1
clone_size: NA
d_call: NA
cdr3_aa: CASSLSRTNTEAFF
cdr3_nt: TGCGCCAGCAGCTTAAGCAGGACCAACACTGAAGCTTTCTTT

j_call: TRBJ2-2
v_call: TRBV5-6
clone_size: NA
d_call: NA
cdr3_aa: CASSFLQGNTGELFF
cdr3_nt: TGTGCCAGCAGCTTTTTACAGGGAAACACCGGGGAGCTGTTTTTT

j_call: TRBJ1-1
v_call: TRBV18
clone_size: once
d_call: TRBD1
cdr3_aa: CASSPSDREDTEAFF
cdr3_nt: TGTGCCAGCTCACCATCGGACAGGGAGGACACTGAAGCTTTCTTT

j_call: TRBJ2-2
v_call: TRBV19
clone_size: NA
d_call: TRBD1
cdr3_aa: CASKGQGVTGELFF
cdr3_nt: TGTGCCAGTAAAGGGCAGGGGGTCACCGGGGAGCTGTTTTTT

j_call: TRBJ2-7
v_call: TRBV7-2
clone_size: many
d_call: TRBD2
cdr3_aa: CASSWAGGGRGYEQYF
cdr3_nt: TGTGCCAGCAGCTGGGCGGGAGGGGGCAGAGGGTACGAGCAGTACTTC

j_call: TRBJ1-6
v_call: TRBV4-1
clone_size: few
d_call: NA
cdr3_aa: CASSQGGTPLHF
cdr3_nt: TGCGCCAGCAGCCAGGGTGGAACACCCCTCCACTTT

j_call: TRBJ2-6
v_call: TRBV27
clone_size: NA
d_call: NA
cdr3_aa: CASRIGGGDGANVLTF
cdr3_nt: TGTGCCAGCAGAATCGGAGGGGGCGATGGGGCCAACGTCCTGACTTTC

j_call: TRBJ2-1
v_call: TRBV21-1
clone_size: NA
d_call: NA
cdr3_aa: CASSLGTGVNEQFF
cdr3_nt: TGTGCCAGCAGCCTCGGGACAGGGGTCAATGAGCAGTTCTTC

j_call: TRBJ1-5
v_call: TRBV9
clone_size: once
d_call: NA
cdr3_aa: CASSSSSSGNQPQHF
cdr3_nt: TGTGCCAGCAGTTCAAGTTCGAGCGGCAATCAGCCCCAGCATTTT

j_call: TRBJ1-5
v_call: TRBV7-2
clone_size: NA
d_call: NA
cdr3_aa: CASSLGLTSQPQHF
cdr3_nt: TGTGCCAGCAGCTTAGGATTGACCAGTCAGCCCCAGCATTTT

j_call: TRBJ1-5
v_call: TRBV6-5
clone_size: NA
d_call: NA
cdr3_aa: CASSPHNNQPQHF
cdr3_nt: TGTGCCAGCAGCCCCCATAACAATCAGCCCCAGCATTTT

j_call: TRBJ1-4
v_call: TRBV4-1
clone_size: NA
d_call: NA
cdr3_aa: CASSQEIRGQNVDNEKLFF
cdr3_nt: TGCGCCAGCAGCCAAGAAATACGGGGTCAGAACGTTGATAATGAAAAACTGTTTTTT